Listed below are T cell receptor beta chains from one sample, sequenced in a study of T-cell reconstitution after alpha-beta-depleted transplantation in children. Each CDR3 protein is one row after TCRdb ran MiXCR on the PCR reads. The profile shows about 480,000 distinct CDR3 sequences, around 13% of them singletons. The source material was PBMCs from the stem cell graft donor, sampled from the stem cell graft. All receptors derive from a human donor who donated a stem cell graft to a child with combined immunodeficiency. The CDR3 runs from the conserved cysteine through the conserved F or W. D genes are given only for firm matches. Expanded clones get a size class; other rows say once, few or many, or leave the size out.

v_gene: TRBV10-3; j_gene: TRBJ2-2; d_gene: .; abundance: many; CDR3aa: CAIQKGLGTTGELFF; CDR3nt: TGTGCCATCCAGAAAGGACTTGGTACCACCGGGGAGCTGTTTTTT
v_gene: TRBV11-1; j_gene: TRBJ2-3; d_gene: TRBD2; abundance: few; CDR3aa: CASSFTGLETDTQYF; CDR3nt: TGTGCCAGCAGCTTTACGGGACTAGAGACAGATACGCAGTATTTT
v_gene: TRBV6-5; j_gene: TRBJ2-3; d_gene: .; abundance: few; CDR3aa: CASSYSSFRGTDTQYF; CDR3nt: TGTGCCAGCAGTTACTCGAGTTTTCGGGGGACAGATACGCAGTATTTT
v_gene: TRBV6-2/TRBV6-3; j_gene: TRBJ2-7; d_gene: .; abundance: once; CDR3aa: CASSPYLGALEQYF; CDR3nt: TGTGCCAGCAGCCCCTATTTGGGGGCGCTCGAGCAGTACTTC
v_gene: TRBV30; j_gene: TRBJ1-5; d_gene: TRBD1; abundance: .; CDR3aa: CACTGGLDQPQHF; CDR3nt: TGTGCCTGCACAGGGGGCTTGGATCAGCCCCAGCATTTT
v_gene: TRBV29-1; j_gene: TRBJ1-4; d_gene: .; abundance: few; CDR3aa: CSVVRGEKLFF; CDR3nt: TGCAGCGTTGTCCGGGGTGAAAAACTGTTTTTT
v_gene: TRBV12-3/TRBV12-4; j_gene: TRBJ2-7; d_gene: .; abundance: many; CDR3aa: CASSLSYSYEQYF; CDR3nt: TGTGCCAGCTCCTTATCGTACTCCTACGAGCAGTACTTC
v_gene: TRBV7-9; j_gene: TRBJ2-1; d_gene: .; abundance: many; CDR3aa: CASISPSPAAEQFF; CDR3nt: TGTGCCAGCATCTCTCCTAGCCCGGCTGCTGAGCAGTTCTTC
v_gene: TRBV20-1; j_gene: TRBJ1-5; d_gene: TRBD1; abundance: .; CDR3aa: CSAADRVSNQPQHF; CDR3nt: TGCAGTGCCGCGGACAGGGTTAGCAATCAGCCCCAGCATTTT
v_gene: TRBV9; j_gene: TRBJ1-1; d_gene: TRBD1; abundance: .; CDR3aa: CASSVFSGQGSNTEAFF; CDR3nt: TGTGCCAGCAGCGTATTCTCGGGACAGGGGTCGAACACTGAAGCTTTCTTT
v_gene: TRBV20-1; j_gene: TRBJ2-1; d_gene: .; abundance: few; CDR3aa: CSAIGQEPYNEQFF; CDR3nt: TGCAGTGCTATCGGGCAGGAGCCTTACAATGAGCAGTTCTTC
v_gene: TRBV12-3/TRBV12-4; j_gene: TRBJ1-6; d_gene: TRBD1; abundance: many; CDR3aa: CASSLGTGGSSPLHF; CDR3nt: TGTGCCAGCAGTTTGGGGACAGGGGGCTCCTCACCCCTCCACTTT
v_gene: TRBV20-1; j_gene: TRBJ2-1; d_gene: TRBD1; abundance: many; CDR3aa: CSARTGWSNEQFF; CDR3nt: TGCAGTGCTAGGACAGGGTGGTCCAATGAGCAGTTCTTC
v_gene: TRBV29-1; j_gene: TRBJ2-2; d_gene: .; abundance: few; CDR3aa: CSVEKGKGTGELFF; CDR3nt: TGCAGCGTTGAGAAGGGGAAAGGCACCGGGGAGCTGTTTTTT
v_gene: TRBV4-2; j_gene: TRBJ2-1; d_gene: TRBD2; abundance: .; CDR3aa: CASSQGPTSGTDYNEQFF; CDR3nt: TGTGCCAGCAGCCAAGGGCCAACTAGCGGGACAGATTACAATGAGCAGTTCTTC
v_gene: TRBV5-1; j_gene: TRBJ1-2; d_gene: TRBD1; abundance: few; CDR3aa: CASSLGRETGVTMRYTF; CDR3nt: TGCGCCAGCAGCTTGGGTCGAGAGACAGGGGTTACTATGCGCTACACCTTC
v_gene: TRBV6-2/TRBV6-3; j_gene: TRBJ1-5; d_gene: .; abundance: .; CDR3aa: CASSPPVNQPQHF; CDR3nt: TGTGCCAGCAGTCCGCCAGTGAATCAGCCCCAGCATTTT
v_gene: TRBV19; j_gene: TRBJ2-1; d_gene: TRBD2; abundance: few; CDR3aa: CASSTPGGLNNEQFF; CDR3nt: TGTGCCAGTAGTACCCCGGGGGGACTTAACAATGAGCAGTTCTTC
v_gene: TRBV28; j_gene: TRBJ1-5; d_gene: TRBD1; abundance: many; CDR3aa: CASSLGQGSNQPQHF; CDR3nt: TGTGCCAGCAGTCTCGGACAGGGAAGCAATCAGCCCCAGCATTTT
v_gene: TRBV25-1; j_gene: TRBJ1-2; d_gene: .; abundance: few; CDR3aa: CASSEIDYTF; CDR3nt: TGTGCCAGCAGTGAAATTGACTACACCTTC
v_gene: TRBV7-8; j_gene: TRBJ2-5; d_gene: .; abundance: .; CDR3aa: CASSLVGGRGGETQYF; CDR3nt: TGTGCCAGCAGCTTAGTAGGGGGAAGAGGGGGAGAGACCCAGTACTTC
v_gene: TRBV20-1; j_gene: TRBJ1-4; d_gene: .; abundance: few; CDR3aa: CSAKTWTYDNEKLFF; CDR3nt: TGCAGTGCTAAAACCTGGACTTATGATAATGAAAAACTGTTTTTT
v_gene: TRBV4-3; j_gene: TRBJ2-7; d_gene: .; abundance: many; CDR3aa: CASSQELRTEQYF; CDR3nt: TGCGCCAGCAGCCAAGAGCTTAGAACGGAGCAGTACTTC
v_gene: TRBV4-2; j_gene: TRBJ2-2; d_gene: TRBD1; abundance: few; CDR3aa: CASSKDRGQINTGELFF; CDR3nt: TGTGCCAGCAGCAAGGACAGGGGGCAGATTAACACCGGGGAGCTGTTTTTT
v_gene: TRBV20-1; j_gene: TRBJ2-5; d_gene: .; abundance: .; CDR3aa: CSARRQGGIETQYF; CDR3nt: TGCAGTGCCAGACGACAGGGAGGGATCGAGACCCAGTACTTC
v_gene: TRBV29-1; j_gene: TRBJ2-5; d_gene: .; abundance: many; CDR3aa: CSQTGSGDQETQYF; CDR3nt: TGCAGCCAAACAGGGAGTGGGGACCAAGAGACCCAGTACTTC
v_gene: TRBV27; j_gene: TRBJ2-1; d_gene: TRBD1; abundance: many; CDR3aa: CASPRDSRSNEQFF; CDR3nt: TGTGCCAGCCCGAGGGACAGTCGGAGCAATGAGCAGTTCTTC
v_gene: TRBV11-2; j_gene: TRBJ2-4; d_gene: TRBD1; abundance: few; CDR3aa: CASSSERLLDRGPKNIQYF; CDR3nt: TGTGCCAGCAGCTCGGAAAGGCTACTGGACAGGGGGCCCAAAAACATTCAGTACTTC
v_gene: TRBV5-5; j_gene: TRBJ2-1; d_gene: TRBD2; abundance: few; CDR3aa: CASSRAGGGLSSYNEQFF; CDR3nt: TGTGCCAGCAGTAGAGCGGGGGGGGGACTTAGCTCCTACAATGAGCAGTTCTTC
v_gene: TRBV4-3; j_gene: TRBJ1-3; d_gene: .; abundance: few; CDR3aa: CASSQDTSSGNTIYF; CDR3nt: TGCGCCAGCAGCCAAGATACTAGCTCTGGAAACACCATATATTTT
v_gene: TRBV15; j_gene: TRBJ2-1; d_gene: TRBD1; abundance: .; CDR3aa: CATSSGQGASSEQFF; CDR3nt: TGTGCCACCAGCAGCGGACAGGGGGCATCTTCTGAGCAGTTCTTC
v_gene: TRBV15; j_gene: TRBJ2-1; d_gene: .; abundance: .; CDR3aa: CATSGTRLGDNEQFF; CDR3nt: TGTGCCACCAGTGGGACCCGATTAGGGGACAATGAGCAGTTCTTC
v_gene: TRBV5-6; j_gene: TRBJ2-2; d_gene: .; abundance: few; CDR3aa: CASTELMTRVHTGELFF; CDR3nt: TGTGCCAGCACCGAACTGATGACTAGAGTCCACACCGGGGAGCTGTTTTTT
v_gene: TRBV6-2/TRBV6-3; j_gene: TRBJ2-1; d_gene: .; abundance: .; CDR3aa: CASSPRRGSYNEQFF; CDR3nt: TGTGCCAGCAGCCCCCGGCGGGGTTCCTACAATGAGCAGTTCTTC
v_gene: TRBV12-3/TRBV12-4; j_gene: TRBJ2-2; d_gene: TRBD1; abundance: many; CDR3aa: CASSFFPGQDKNTGELFF; CDR3nt: TGTGCCAGCAGTTTTTTCCCGGGACAGGACAAGAACACCGGGGAGCTGTTTTTT
v_gene: TRBV11-2; j_gene: TRBJ2-3; d_gene: .; abundance: many; CDR3aa: CASRRLVISVGSTDTQYF; CDR3nt: TGTGCCAGCAGAAGACTAGTAATAAGTGTCGGAAGCACAGATACGCAGTATTTT
v_gene: TRBV9; j_gene: TRBJ2-7; d_gene: .; abundance: many; CDR3aa: CASSLSGTQSSYEQYF; CDR3nt: TGTGCCAGCAGCTTATCCGGGACGCAGAGCTCCTACGAGCAGTACTTC
v_gene: TRBV12-3/TRBV12-4; j_gene: TRBJ2-3; d_gene: .; abundance: .; CDR3aa: CASSPHSDEGGTQYF; CDR3nt: TGTGCCAGCAGTCCCCATAGTGACGAGGGAGGTACGCAGTATTTT
v_gene: TRBV3-1; j_gene: TRBJ2-2; d_gene: TRBD2; abundance: many; CDR3aa: CASSPGGLELAGELFF; CDR3nt: TGTGCCAGCAGCCCAGGAGGACTAGAGTTAGCCGGGGAGCTGTTTTTT
v_gene: TRBV6-2/TRBV6-3; j_gene: TRBJ2-7; d_gene: TRBD2; abundance: few; CDR3aa: CASSYRGGSAADYEQYF; CDR3nt: TGTGCCAGCAGTTACCGGGGGGGTAGCGCCGCGGACTACGAGCAGTACTTC
v_gene: TRBV27; j_gene: TRBJ1-4; d_gene: .; abundance: .; CDR3aa: CASSFSTATNEKLFF; CDR3nt: TGTGCCAGCAGTTTTTCGACGGCAACTAATGAAAAACTGTTTTTT
v_gene: TRBV20-1; j_gene: TRBJ1-4; d_gene: TRBD1; abundance: few; CDR3aa: CSATTGANEKLFF; CDR3nt: TGCAGTGCAACGACAGGGGCTAATGAAAAACTGTTTTTT
v_gene: TRBV2; j_gene: TRBJ2-7; d_gene: TRBD2; abundance: .; CDR3aa: CASGLGVGAEQYF; CDR3nt: TGTGCCAGCGGACTAGGCGTGGGCGCCGAGCAGTACTTC
v_gene: TRBV16; j_gene: TRBJ1-1; d_gene: .; abundance: many; CDR3aa: CASSQSRQLNTEAFF; CDR3nt: TGTGCCAGCAGCCAATCTAGACAGTTGAACACTGAAGCTTTCTTT
v_gene: TRBV18; j_gene: TRBJ2-1; d_gene: .; abundance: .; CDR3aa: CASSPTAAYNEQFF; CDR3nt: TGTGCCAGCTCACCCACGGCAGCTTACAATGAGCAGTTCTTC
v_gene: TRBV6-5; j_gene: TRBJ1-2; d_gene: .; abundance: .; CDR3aa: CASSSYRIYGYTF; CDR3nt: TGTGCCAGCAGTTCTTACAGGATCTATGGCTACACCTTC
v_gene: TRBV7-6; j_gene: TRBJ2-5; d_gene: .; abundance: few; CDR3aa: CASSLAGYWEKHTGETQYF; CDR3nt: TGTGCCAGCAGCTTAGCCGGGTACTGGGAAAAACATACCGGAGAGACCCAGTACTTC
v_gene: TRBV24-1; j_gene: TRBJ1-5; d_gene: .; abundance: .; CDR3aa: CATSARGIRPQHF; CDR3nt: TGTGCCACCAGTGCGCGGGGTATTCGGCCCCAGCATTTT
v_gene: TRBV20-1; j_gene: TRBJ1-1; d_gene: .; abundance: many; CDR3aa: CSAPTRSNTEAFF; CDR3nt: TGCAGTGCACCCACGAGGTCGAACACTGAAGCTTTCTTT
v_gene: TRBV24-1; j_gene: TRBJ2-5; d_gene: TRBD1; abundance: .; CDR3aa: CATSDAGGQETQYF; CDR3nt: TGTGCCACCAGTGATGCAGGGGGCCAAGAGACCCAGTACTTC
v_gene: TRBV5-1; j_gene: TRBJ2-5; d_gene: .; abundance: many; CDR3aa: CASSLGQGLKTQYF; CDR3nt: TGCGCCAGCAGCCTGGGTCAGGGATTGAAGACCCAGTACTTC
v_gene: TRBV24-1; j_gene: TRBJ2-1; d_gene: TRBD2; abundance: .; CDR3aa: CATSKTGLAGDVSYNEQFF; CDR3nt: TGTGCCACCAGCAAAACGGGACTAGCGGGAGATGTCTCCTACAATGAGCAGTTCTTC
v_gene: TRBV7-9; j_gene: TRBJ1-6; d_gene: .; abundance: .; CDR3aa: CASSQSGGNSPLHF; CDR3nt: TGTGCCAGCAGCCAAAGTGGGGGGAATTCACCCCTCCACTTT
v_gene: TRBV12-5; j_gene: TRBJ2-1; d_gene: .; abundance: few; CDR3aa: CASGLVVGLSSYNEQFF; CDR3nt: TGTGCTAGTGGTTTGGTAGTGGGGTTAAGCTCCTACAATGAGCAGTTCTTC